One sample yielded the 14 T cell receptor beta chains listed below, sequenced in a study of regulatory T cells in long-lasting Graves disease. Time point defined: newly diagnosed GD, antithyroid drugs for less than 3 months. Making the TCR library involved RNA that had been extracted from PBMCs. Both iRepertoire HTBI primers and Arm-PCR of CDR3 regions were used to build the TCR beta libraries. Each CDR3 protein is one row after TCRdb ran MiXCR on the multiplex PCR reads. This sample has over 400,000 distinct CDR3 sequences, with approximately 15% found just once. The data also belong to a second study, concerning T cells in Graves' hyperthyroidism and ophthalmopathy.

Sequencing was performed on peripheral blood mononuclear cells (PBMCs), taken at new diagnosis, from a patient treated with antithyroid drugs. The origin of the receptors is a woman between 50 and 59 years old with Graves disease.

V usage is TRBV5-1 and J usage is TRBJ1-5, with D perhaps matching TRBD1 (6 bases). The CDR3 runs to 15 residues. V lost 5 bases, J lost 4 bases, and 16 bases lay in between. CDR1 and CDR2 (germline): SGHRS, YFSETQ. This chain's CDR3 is CASREGTSPNQPQHF. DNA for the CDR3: TGCGCCAGCAGGGAGGGGACATCCCCTAATCAGCCCCAGCATTTT.

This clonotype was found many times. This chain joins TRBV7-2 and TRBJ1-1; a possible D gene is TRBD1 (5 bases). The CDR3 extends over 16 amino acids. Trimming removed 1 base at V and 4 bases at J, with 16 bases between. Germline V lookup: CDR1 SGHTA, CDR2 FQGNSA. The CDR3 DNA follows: TGTGCCAGCAGCTTAGAGACTGGGGCCGGGAGCACTGAAGCTTTCTTT. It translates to CASSLETGAGSTEAFF. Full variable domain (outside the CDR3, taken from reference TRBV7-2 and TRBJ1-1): GAGVSQSPSNKVTEKGKDVELRCDPISGHTALYWYRQSLGQGLEFLIYFQGNSAPDKSGLPSDRFSAERTGGSVSTLTIQRTQQEDSAVYLCASSLETGAGSTEAFFGQGTRLTVV.

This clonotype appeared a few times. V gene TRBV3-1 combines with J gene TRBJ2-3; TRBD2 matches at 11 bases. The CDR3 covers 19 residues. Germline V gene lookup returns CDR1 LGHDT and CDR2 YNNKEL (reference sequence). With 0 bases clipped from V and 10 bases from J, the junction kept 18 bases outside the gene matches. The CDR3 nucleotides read TGTGCCAGCAGCCAAGAATCCCAACCACTAGCGGGAGCGAGGGATGCGCAGTATTTT. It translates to CASSQESQPLAGARDAQYF.

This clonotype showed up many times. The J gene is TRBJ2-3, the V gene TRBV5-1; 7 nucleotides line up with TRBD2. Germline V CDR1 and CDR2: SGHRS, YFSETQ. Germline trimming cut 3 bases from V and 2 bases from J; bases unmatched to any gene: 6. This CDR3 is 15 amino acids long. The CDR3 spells CASSSSSGDTDTQYF. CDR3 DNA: TGCGCCAGCAGCTCATCTAGCGGAGACACAGATACGCAGTATTTT.

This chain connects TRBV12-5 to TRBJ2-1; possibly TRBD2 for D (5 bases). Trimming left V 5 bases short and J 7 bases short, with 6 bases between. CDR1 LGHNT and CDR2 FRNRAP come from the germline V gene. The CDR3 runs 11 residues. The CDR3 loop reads CASGPGNEQFF. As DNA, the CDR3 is TGTGCTAGTGGTCCGGGGAATGAGCAGTTCTTC.

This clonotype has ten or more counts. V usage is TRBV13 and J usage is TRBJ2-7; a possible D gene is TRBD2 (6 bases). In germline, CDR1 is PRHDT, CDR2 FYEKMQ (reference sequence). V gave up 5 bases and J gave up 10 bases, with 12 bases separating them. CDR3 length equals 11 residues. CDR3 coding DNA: TGTGCCAGCAGCCGTTCCGGGGGACAGTACTTC. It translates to CASSRSGGQYF.

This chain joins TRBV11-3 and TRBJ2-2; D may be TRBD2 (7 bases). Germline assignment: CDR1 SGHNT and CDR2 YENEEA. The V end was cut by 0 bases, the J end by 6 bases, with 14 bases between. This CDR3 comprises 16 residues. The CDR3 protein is CASSLERGGRAGELFF. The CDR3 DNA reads TGTGCCAGCAGCTTAGAGAGGGGGGGAAGGGCCGGGGAGCTGTTTTTT.

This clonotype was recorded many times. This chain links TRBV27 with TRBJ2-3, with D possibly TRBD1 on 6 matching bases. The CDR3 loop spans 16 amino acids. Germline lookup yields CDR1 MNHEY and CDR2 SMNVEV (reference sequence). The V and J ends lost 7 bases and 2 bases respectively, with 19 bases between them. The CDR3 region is CASILTGRGTTDTQYF. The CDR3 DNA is TGTGCCAGCATCCTTACGGGAAGGGGGACCACAGATACGCAGTATTTT.

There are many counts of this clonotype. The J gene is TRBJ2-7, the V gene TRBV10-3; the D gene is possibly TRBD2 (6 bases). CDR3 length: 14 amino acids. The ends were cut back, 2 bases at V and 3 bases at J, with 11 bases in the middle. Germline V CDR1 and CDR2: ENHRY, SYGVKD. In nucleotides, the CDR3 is TGTGCCATCAGTGAGCGGCGGGATAACTACGAGCAGTACTTC. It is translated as CAISERRDNYEQYF.

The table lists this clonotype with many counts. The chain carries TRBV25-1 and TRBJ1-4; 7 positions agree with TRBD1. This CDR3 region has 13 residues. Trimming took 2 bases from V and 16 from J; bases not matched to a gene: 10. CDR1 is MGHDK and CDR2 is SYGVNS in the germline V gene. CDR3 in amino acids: CASSETAGGRRFF. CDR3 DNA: TGTGCCAGCAGTGAAACGGCAGGGGGGAGGAGGTTTTTT. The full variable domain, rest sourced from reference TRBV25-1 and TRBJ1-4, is EADIYQTPRYLVIGTGKKITLECSQTMGHDKMYWYQQDPGMELHLIHYSYGVNSTEKGDLSSESTVSRIRTEHFPLTLESARPSHTSQYLCASSETAGGRRFFGSGTQLSVL.

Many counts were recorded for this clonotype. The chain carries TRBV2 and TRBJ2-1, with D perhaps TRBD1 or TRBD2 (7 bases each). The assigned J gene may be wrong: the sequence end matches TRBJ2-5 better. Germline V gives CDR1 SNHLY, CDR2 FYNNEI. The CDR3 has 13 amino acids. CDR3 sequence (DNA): TGTGCCAGCCGGCAGGGGGGAGGGGAGACCCAGTACTTC. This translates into CASRQGGGETQYF.

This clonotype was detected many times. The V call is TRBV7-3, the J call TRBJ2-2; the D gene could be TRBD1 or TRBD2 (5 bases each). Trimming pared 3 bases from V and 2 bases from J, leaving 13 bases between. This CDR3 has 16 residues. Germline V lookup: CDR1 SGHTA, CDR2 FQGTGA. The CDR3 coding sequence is TGTGCCAGCAGCTTTCCGGGGCAGGATAACACCGGGGAGCTGTTTTTT. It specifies CASSFPGQDNTGELFF.

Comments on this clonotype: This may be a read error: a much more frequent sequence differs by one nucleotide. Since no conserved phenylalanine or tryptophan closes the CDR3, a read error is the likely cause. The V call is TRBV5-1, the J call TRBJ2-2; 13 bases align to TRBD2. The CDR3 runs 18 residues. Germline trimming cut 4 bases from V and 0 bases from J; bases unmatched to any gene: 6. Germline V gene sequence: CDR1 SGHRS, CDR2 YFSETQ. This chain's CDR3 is CASSQELAGGTNTGELFL. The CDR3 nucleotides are TGCGCCAGCAGCCAAGAACTAGCGGGAGGGACGAACACCGGGGAGCTGTTTCTT.

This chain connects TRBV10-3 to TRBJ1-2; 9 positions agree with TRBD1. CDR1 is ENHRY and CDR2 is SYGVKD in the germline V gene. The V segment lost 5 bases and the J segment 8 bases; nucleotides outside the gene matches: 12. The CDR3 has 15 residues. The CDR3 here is CAISPGTGSNGGYTF. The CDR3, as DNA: TGTGCCATCAGTCCCGGGACAGGGTCGAATGGCGGCTACACCTTC.